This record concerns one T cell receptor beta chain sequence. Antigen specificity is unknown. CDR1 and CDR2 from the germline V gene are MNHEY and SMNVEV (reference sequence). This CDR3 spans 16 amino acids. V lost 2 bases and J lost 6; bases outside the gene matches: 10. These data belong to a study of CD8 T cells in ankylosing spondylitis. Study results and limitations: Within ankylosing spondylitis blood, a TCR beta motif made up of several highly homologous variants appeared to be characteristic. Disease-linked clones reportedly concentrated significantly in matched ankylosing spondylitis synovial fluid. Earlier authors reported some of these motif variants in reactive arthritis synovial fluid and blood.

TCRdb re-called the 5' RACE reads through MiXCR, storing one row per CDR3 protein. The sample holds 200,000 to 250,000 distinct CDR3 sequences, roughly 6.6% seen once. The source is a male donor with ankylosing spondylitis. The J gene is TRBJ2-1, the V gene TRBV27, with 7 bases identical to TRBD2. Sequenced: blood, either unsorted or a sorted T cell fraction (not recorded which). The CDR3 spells CASSLVLAEGGNEQFF. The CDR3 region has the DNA TGTGCCAGCAGTTTAGTGCTAGCGGAGGGAGGCAATGAGCAGTTCTTC.